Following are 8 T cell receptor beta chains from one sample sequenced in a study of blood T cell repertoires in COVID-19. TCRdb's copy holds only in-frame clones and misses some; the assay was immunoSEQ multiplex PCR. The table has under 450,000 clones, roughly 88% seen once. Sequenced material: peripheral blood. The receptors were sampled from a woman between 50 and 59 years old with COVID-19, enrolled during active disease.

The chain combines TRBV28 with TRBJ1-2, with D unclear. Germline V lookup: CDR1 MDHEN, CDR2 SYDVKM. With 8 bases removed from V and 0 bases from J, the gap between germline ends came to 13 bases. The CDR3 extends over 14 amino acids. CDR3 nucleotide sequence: TGTGCCAGCCTTAGCCAACAAGCTAACTATGGCTACACCTTC. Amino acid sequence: CASLSQQANYGYTF.

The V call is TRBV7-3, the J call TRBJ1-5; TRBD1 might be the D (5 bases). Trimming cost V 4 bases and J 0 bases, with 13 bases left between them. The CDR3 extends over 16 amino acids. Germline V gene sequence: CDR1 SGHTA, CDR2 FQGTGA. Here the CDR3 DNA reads TGTGCCAGCAGCTCTCCGGCGGGGCCTAGCAATCAGCCCCAGCATTTT. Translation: CASSSPAGPSNQPQHF.

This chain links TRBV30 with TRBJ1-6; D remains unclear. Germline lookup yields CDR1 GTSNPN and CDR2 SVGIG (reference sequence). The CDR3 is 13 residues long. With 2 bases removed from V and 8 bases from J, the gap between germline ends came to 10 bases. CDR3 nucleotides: TGTGCCTGGAGTCCTTTTTCCTATTCACCCCTCCACTTT. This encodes CAWSPFSYSPLHF.

The CDR3 loop reads CAWSGTSYEQYF. CDR3 DNA: TGTGCCTGGAGCGGGACTAGCTACGAGCAGTACTTC. This rearrangement joins TRBV30 to TRBJ2-7; 8 nucleotides match TRBD2. CDR3 length: 12 residues. V shed 3 bases and J 3 bases; nucleotides not matched to a gene: 1. The germline CDR1 and CDR2 sequences are GTSNPN and SVGIG (reference sequence).

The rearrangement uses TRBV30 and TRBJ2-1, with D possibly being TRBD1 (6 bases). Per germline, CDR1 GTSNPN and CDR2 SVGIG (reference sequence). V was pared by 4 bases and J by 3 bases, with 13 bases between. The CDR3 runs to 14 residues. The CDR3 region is CAWKWDIGYNEQFF. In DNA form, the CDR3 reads TGTGCCTGGAAGTGGGACATCGGCTACAATGAGCAGTTCTTC. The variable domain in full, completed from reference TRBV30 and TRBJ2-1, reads SQTIHQWPATLVQPVGSPLSLECTVEGTSNPNLYWYRQAAGRGLQLLFYSVGIGQISSEVPQNLSASRPQDRQFILSSKKLLLSDSGFYLCAWKWDIGYNEQFFGPGTRLTVL.

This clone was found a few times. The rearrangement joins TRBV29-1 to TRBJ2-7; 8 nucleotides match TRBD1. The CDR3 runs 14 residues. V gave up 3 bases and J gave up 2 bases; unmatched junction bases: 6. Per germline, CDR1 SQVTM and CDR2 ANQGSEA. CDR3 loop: CSVDRTGTTYEQYF. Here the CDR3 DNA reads TGCAGCGTTGACCGGACAGGGACAACCTACGAGCAGTACTTC.

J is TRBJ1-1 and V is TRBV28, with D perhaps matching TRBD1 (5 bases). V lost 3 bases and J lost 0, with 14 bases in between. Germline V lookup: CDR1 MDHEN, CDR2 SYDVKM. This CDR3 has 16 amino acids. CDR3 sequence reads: CASSFSGNEMNTEAFF. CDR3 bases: TGTGCCAGCAGTTTTTCAGGGAATGAGATGAACACTGAAGCTTTCTTT.

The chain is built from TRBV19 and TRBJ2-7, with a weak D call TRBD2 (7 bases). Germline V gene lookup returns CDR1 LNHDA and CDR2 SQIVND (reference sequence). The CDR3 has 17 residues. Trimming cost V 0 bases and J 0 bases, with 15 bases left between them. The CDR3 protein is CASSIDHRGDISYEQYF. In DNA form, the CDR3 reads TGTGCCAGTAGTATAGACCACCGGGGGGACATCTCCTACGAGCAGTACTTC.